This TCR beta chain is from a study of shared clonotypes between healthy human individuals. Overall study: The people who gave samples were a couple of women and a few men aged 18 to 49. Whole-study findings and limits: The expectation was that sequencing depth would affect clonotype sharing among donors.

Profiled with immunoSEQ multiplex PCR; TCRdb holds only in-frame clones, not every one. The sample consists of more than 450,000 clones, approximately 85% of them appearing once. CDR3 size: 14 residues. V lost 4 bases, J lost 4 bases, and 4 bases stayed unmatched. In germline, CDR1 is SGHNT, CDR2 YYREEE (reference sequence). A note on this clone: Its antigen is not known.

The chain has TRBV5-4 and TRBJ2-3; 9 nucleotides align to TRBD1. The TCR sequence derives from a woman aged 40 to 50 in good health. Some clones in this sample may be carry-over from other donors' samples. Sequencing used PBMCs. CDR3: CASSNTGGADTQYF. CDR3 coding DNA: TGTGCCAGCAGCAATACAGGGGGCGCAGATACGCAGTATTTT.